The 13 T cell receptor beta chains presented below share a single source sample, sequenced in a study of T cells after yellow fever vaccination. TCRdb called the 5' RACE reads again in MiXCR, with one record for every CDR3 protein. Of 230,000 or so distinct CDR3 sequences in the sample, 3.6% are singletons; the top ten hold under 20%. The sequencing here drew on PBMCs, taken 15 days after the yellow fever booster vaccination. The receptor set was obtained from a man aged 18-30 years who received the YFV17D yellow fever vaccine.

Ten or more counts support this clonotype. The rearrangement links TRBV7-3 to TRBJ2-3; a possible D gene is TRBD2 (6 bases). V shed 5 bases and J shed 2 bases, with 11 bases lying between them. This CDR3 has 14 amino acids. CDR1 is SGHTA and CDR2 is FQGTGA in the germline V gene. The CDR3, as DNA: TGTGCCAGCAGCCAGGGACTCCACACAGATACGCAGTATTTT. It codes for CASSQGLHTDTQYF.

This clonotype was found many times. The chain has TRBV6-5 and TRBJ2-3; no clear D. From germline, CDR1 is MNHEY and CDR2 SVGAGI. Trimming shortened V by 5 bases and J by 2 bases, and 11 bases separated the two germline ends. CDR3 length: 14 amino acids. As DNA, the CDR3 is TGTGCCAGCAGTACCCAATTGCCCACAGATACGCAGTATTTT. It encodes CASSTQLPTDTQYF.

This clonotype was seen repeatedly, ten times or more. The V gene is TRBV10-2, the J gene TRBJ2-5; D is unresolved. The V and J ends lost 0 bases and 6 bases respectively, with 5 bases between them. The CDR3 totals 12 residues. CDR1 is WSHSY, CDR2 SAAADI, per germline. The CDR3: CASSESRKTQYF. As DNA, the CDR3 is TGCGCCAGCAGTGAGTCGAGGAAGACCCAGTACTTC.

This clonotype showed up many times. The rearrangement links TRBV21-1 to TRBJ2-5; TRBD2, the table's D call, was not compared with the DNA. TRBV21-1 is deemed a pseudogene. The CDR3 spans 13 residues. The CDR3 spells CASSKAGGETQYF. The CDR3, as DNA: TGTGCCAGCAGCAAAGCGGGCGGGGAGACCCAGTACTTC.

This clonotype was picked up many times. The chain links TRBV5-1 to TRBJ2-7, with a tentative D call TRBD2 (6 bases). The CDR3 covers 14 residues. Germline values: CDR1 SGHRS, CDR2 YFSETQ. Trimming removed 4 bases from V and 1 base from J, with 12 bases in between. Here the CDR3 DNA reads TGCGCCAGCAGCACCGTCGGGGGATCCTACGAGCAGTACGTC. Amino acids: CASSTVGGSYEQYV.

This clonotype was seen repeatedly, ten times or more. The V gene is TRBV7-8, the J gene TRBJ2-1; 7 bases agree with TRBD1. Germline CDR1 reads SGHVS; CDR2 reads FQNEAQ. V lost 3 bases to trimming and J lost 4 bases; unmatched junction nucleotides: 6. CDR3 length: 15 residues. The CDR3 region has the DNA TGTGCCAGCAGCTTGGAAAGGACAGGTTACAATGAGCAGTTCTTC. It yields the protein CASSLERTGYNEQFF. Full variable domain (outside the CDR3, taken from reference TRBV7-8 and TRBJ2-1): GAGVSQSPRYKVAKRGQDVALRCDPISGHVSLFWYQQALGQGPEFLTYFQNEAQLDKSGLPSDRFFAERPEGSVSTLKIQRTQQEDSAVYLCASSLERTGYNEQFFGPGTRLTVL.

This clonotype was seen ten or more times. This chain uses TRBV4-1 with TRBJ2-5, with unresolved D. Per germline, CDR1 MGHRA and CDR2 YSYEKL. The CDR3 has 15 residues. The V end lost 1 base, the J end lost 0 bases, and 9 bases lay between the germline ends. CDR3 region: CASSQGETYQETQYF. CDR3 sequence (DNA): TGCGCCAGCAGCCAAGGGGAAACGTACCAAGAGACCCAGTACTTC.

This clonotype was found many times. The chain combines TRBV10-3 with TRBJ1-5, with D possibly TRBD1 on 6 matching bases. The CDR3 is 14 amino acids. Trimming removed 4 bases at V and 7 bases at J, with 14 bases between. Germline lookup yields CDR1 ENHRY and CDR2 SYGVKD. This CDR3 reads CAISAGTGGQPQHF. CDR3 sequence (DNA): TGTGCCATCAGTGCCGGGACCGGGGGCCAGCCCCAGCATTTT.

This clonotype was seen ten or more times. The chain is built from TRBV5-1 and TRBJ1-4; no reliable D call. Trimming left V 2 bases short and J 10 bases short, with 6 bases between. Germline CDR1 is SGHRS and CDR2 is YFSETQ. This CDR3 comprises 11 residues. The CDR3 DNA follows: TGCGCCAGCAGCTTCCAAGGAAAACTGTTTTTT. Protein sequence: CASSFQGKLFF.

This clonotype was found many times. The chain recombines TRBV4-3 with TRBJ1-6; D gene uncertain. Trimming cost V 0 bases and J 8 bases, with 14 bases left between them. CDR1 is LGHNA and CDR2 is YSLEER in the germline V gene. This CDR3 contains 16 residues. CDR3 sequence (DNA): TGCGCCAGCAGCCAAGACTCCCAGACGGTCGATTCACCCCTCCACTTT. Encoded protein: CASSQDSQTVDSPLHF.

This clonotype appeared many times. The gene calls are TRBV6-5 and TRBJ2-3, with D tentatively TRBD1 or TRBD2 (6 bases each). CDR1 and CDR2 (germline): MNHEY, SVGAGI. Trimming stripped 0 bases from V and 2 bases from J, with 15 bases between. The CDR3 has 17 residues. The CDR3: CASSYSNTGAHTDTQYF. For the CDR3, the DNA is TGTGCCAGCAGTTACTCGAATACGGGGGCCCACACAGATACGCAGTATTTT.

CDR3 region: CASSLLPGLAGGGTDTQYF. CDR3 nucleotides: TGTGCCAGCAGCTTACTTCCGGGACTAGCGGGGGGGGGCACAGATACGCAGTATTTT. The rearrangement links TRBV7-2 to TRBJ2-3; 16 nucleotides line up with TRBD2. There are 19 residues in the CDR3. Germline V gene data show CDR1 as SGHTA and CDR2 as FQGNSA. Trimming at V came to 2 bases and at J to 1 base, leaving 6 bases not matched to a gene.

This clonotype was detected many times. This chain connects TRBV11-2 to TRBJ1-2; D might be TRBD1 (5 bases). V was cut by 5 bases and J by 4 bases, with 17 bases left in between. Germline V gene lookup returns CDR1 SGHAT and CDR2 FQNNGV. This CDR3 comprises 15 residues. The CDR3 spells CASSPSGVWGYGYTF. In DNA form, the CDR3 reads TGTGCCAGCAGCCCATCGGGGGTCTGGGGCTATGGCTACACCTTC.